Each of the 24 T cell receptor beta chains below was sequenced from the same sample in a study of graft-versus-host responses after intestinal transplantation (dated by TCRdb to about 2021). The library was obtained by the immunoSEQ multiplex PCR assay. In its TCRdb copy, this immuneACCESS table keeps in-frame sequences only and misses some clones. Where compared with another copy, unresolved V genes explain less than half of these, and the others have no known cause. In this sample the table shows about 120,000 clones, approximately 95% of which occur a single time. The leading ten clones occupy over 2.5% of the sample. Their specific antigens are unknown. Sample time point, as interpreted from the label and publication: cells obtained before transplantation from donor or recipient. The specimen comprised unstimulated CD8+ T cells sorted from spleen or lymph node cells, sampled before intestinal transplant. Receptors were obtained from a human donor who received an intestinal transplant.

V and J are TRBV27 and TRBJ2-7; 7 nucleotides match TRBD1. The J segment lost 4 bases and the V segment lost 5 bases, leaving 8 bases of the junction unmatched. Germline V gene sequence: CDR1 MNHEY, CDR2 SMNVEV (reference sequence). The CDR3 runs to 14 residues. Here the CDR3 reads CASSPRQGWYEQYF. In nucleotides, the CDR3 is TGTGCCAGCAGTCCCCGACAGGGTTGGTACGAGCAGTACTTC.

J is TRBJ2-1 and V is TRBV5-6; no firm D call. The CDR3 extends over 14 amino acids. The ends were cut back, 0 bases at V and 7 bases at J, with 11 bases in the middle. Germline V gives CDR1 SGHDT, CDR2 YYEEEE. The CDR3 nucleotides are TGTGCCAGCAGCTTGGCCCACAGTAGGAATGAGCAGTTCTTC. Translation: CASSLAHSRNEQFF.

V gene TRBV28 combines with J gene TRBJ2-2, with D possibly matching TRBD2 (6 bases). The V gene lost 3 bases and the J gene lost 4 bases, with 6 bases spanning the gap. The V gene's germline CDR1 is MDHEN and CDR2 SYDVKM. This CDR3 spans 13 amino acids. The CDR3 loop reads CASSFGGTGELFF. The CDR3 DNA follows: TGTGCCAGCAGTTTCGGGGGCACCGGGGAGCTGTTTTTT.

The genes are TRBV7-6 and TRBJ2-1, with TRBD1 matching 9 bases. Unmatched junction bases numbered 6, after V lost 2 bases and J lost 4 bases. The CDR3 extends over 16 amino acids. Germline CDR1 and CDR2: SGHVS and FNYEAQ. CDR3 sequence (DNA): TGTGCCAGCAGCTTATCCGGGACAGGGACGTACAATGAGCAGTTCTTC. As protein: CASSLSGTGTYNEQFF.

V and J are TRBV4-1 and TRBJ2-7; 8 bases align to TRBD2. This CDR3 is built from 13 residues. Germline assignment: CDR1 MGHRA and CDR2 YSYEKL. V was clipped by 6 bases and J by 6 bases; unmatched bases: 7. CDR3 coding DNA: TGCGCCAGCAGATACACTACTAGCGGCGAGCAGTACTTC. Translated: CASRYTTSGEQYF.

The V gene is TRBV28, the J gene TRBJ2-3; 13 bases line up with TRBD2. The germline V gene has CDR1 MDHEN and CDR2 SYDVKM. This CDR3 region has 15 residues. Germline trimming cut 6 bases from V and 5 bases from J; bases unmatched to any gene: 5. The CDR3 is CASSQLAGGQDTQYF. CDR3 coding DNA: TGTGCCAGCAGCCAACTAGCGGGAGGGCAAGATACGCAGTATTTT. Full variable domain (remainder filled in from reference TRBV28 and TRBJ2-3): DVKVTQSSRYLVKRTGEKVFLECVQDMDHENMFWYRQDPGLGLRLIYFSYDVKMKEKGDIPEGYSVSREKKERFSLILESASTNQTSMYLCASSQLAGGQDTQYFGPGTRLTVL.

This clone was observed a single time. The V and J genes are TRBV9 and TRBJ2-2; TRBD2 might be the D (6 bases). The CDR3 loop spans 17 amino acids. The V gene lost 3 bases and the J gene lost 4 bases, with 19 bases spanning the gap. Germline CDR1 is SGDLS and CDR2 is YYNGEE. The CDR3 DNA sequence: TGTGCCAGCAGCGCCCCGATGGGGGGAGAAATCACCGGGGAGCTGTTTTTT. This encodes CASSAPMGGEITGELFF.

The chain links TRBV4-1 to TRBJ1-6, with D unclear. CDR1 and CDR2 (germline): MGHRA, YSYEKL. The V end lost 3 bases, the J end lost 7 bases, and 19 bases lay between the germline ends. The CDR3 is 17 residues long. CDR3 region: CASSQISWTAGNSPLHF. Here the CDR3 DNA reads TGCGCCAGCAGCCAGATCAGCTGGACCGCGGGGAATTCACCCCTCCACTTT.

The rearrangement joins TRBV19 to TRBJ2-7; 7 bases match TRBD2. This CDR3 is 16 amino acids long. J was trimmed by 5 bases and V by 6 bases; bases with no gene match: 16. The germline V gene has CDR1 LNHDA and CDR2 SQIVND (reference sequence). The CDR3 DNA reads TGTGCCAGTAGCGTGGATCCTCCGGGGGGTAAGGACGAGCAGTACTTC. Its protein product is CASSVDPPGGKDEQYF.

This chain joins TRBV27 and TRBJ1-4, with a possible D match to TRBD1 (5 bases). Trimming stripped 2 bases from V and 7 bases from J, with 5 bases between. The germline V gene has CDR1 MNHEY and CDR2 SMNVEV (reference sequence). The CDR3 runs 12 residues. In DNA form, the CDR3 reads TGTGCCAGCAGTTTACAGGGTGAAAAACTGTTTTTT. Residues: CASSLQGEKLFF.

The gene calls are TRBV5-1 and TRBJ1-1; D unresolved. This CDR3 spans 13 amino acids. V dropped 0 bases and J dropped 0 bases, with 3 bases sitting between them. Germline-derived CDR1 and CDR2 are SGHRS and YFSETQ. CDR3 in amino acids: CASSLAVNTEAFF. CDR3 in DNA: TGCGCCAGCAGCTTGGCAGTGAACACTGAAGCTTTCTTT.

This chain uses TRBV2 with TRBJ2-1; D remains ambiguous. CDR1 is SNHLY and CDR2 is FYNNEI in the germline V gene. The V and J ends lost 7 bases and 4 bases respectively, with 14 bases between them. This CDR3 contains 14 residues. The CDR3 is CASTDPGLYNEQFF. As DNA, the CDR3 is TGTGCCAGCACTGACCCCGGGCTTTACAATGAGCAGTTCTTC.

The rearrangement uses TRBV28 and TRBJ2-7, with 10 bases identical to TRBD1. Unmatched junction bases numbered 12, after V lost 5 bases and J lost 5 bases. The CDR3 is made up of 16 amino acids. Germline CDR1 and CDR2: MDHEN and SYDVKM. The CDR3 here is CASSRGTGALRDEQYF. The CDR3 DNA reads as TGTGCCAGCAGTCGCGGGACAGGGGCCCTTCGGGACGAGCAGTACTTC. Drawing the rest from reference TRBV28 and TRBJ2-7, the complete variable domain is DVKVTQSSRYLVKRTGEKVFLECVQDMDHENMFWYRQDPGLGLRLIYFSYDVKMKEKGDIPEGYSVSREKKERFSLILESASTNQTSMYLCASSRGTGALRDEQYFGPGTRLTVT.

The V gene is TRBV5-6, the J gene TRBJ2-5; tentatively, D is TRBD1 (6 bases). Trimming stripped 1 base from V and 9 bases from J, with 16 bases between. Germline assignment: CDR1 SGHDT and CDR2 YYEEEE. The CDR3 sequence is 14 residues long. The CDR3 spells CASSLTPSGVAQYF. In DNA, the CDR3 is TGTGCCAGCAGCTTGACCCCCTCAGGGGTTGCCCAGTACTTC.

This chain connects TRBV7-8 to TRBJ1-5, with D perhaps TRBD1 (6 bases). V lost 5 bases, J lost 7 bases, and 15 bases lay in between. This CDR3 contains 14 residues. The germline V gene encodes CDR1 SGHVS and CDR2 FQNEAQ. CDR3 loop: CASSRGQGMQPQHF. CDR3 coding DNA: TGTGCCAGCAGCCGGGGCCAGGGGATGCAGCCCCAGCATTTT.

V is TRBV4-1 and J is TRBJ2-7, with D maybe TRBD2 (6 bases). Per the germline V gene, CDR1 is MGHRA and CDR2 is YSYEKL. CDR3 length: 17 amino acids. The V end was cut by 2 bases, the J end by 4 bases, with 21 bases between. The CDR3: CASSQYRGPGRSYEQYF. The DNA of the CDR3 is TGCGCCAGCAGCCAATATAGGGGCCCCGGGAGAAGTTACGAGCAGTACTTC.

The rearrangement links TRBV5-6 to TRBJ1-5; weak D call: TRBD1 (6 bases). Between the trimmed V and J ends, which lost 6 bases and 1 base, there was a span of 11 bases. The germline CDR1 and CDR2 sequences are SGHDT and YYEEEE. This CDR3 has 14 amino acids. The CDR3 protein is CASKLTGSNQPQHF. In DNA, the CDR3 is TGTGCCAGCAAACTAACAGGGAGCAATCAGCCCCAGCATTTT.

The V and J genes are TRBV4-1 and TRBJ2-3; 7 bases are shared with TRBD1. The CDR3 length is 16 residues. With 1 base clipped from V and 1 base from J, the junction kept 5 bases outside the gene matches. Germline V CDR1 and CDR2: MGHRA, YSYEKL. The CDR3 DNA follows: TGCGCCAGCAGCCAAGGGGACAGTACTCGCACAGATACGCAGTATTTT. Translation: CASSQGDSTRTDTQYF.

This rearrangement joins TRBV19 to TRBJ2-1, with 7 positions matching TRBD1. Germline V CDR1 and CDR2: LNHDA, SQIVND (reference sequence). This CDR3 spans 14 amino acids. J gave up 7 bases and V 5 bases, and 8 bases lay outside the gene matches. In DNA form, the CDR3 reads TGTGCCAGTAGTTCCGGACAGGAATGGAATGAGCAGTTCTTC. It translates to CASSSGQEWNEQFF.

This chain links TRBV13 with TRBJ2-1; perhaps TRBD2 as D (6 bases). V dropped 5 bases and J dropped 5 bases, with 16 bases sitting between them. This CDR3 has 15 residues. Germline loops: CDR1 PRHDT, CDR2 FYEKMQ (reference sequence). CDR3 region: CASSLRTIAHNEQFF. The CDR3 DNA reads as TGTGCCAGCAGCCTTCGGACTATCGCCCACAATGAGCAGTTCTTC.

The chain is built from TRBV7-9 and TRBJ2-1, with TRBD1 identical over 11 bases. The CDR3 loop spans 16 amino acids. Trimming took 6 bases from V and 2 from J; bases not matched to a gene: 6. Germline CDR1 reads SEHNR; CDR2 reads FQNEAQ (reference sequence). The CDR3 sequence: CASSPPGQGAYNEQFF. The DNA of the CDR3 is TGTGCCAGCAGTCCTCCGGGACAGGGGGCCTACAATGAGCAGTTCTTC.

CDR3 bases: TGTGCCAGCAGGGGACTAGCCCCAACCGGGGAGCTGTTTTTT. As protein: CASRGLAPTGELFF. The chain uses TRBV28 and TRBJ2-2, with 9 bases aligning to TRBD2. CDR1 is MDHEN and CDR2 is SYDVKM in the germline V gene. This CDR3 region has 14 residues. The V segment lost 6 bases and the J segment 5 bases; nucleotides outside the gene matches: 4.

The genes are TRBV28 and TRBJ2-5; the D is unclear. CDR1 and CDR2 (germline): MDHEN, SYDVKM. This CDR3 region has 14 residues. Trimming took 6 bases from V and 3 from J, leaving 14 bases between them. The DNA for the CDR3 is TGTGCCAGCAGCCAAGCCACCCCGAAAGAGACCCAGTACTTC. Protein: CASSQATPKETQYF.

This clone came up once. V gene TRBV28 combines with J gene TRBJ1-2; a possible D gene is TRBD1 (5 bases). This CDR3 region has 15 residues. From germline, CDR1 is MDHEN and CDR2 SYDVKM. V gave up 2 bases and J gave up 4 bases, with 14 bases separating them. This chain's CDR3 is CASSLNLGETYGYTF. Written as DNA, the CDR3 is TGTGCCAGCAGTTTAAACTTGGGGGAGACCTATGGCTACACCTTC.